This record covers a single TCR beta chain. What it binds is not known. The entire patient cohort was treatment-naive prior to thyroid surgery. These data belong to a study of metastatic and nonmetastatic thyroid tumors. Study-wide points: Benign nodules reportedly had significantly lower TCR beta diversity than malignant thyroid tumors in blood and tumor.

V dropped 0 bases and J dropped 5 bases, with 10 bases sitting between them. Germline values: CDR1 MNHEY, CDR2 SVGAGI. The CDR3 length is 14 residues. TCRdb reanalyzed the PCR reads with MiXCR. The sample contains about 43,000 clones, roughly 3.2% of which appear only once. Sequenced input: blood. The clonotype originates from a female donor with papillary thyroid cancer or a benign thyroid nodule (not recorded which). Some clones in this sample may be carry-over from other donors' samples. The V call is TRBV6-5, the J call TRBJ2-5; D gene uncertain. CDR3 in amino acids: CASSYSDGSETQYF. Here the CDR3 DNA reads TGTGCCAGCAGTTACTCTGACGGCTCGGAGACCCAGTACTTC.